Following are 29 T cell receptor beta chains from one sample sequenced in a study of tumor-infiltrating lymphocytes in oesophageal squamous cell carcinoma. MiXCR, run by TCRdb on the PCR reads, gives a single entry per CDR3 protein. The sample has 19,000 or so distinct CDR3 sequences, around 40% seen once. Sequenced sample: blood. Receptors originate from a male donor with esophageal squamous cell carcinoma.

In its sample, this clonotype was seen many times. This rearrangement joins TRBV5-4 to TRBJ2-3; D may be TRBD1 (6 bases). Germline V gene data show CDR1 as SGHNT and CDR2 as YYREEE (reference sequence). The CDR3 covers 15 residues. V lost 0 bases, J lost 1 base, and 9 bases lay in between. Written as DNA, the CDR3 is TGTGCCAGCAGCTTGGGGACAGTAGGCACAGATACGCAGTATTTT. It encodes CASSLGTVGTDTQYF.

Of note for this clonotype: It may be a read error: a sequence one base away is much more abundant. The J gene is TRBJ2-1, the V gene TRBV9, with D maybe TRBD1 (5 bases). Germline V gene data show CDR1 as SGDLS and CDR2 as YYNGEE. The CDR3 extends over 14 amino acids. The V and J ends lost 4 bases and 13 bases respectively, with 21 bases between them. CDR3 nucleotide sequence: TGTGCCAGCAGCCCCGGACAAGCCACAGAGACCCAGTTCTTC. It encodes CASSPGQATETQFF.

Ten or more counts support this clonotype. The V and J genes are TRBV5-1 and TRBJ2-7; the match to TRBD1 covers 7 bases. Per the germline V gene, CDR1 is SGHRS and CDR2 is YFSETQ. Trimming removed 3 bases from V and 2 bases from J; junction bases left unmatched: 11. The CDR3 has 16 amino acids. The CDR3 reads CASSSQPGTATYEQYF. CDR3 in DNA: TGCGCCAGCAGCTCCCAGCCCGGGACAGCTACCTACGAGCAGTACTTC.

This clonotype was seen at least ten times. The chain has TRBV25-1 and TRBJ2-5; TRBD2 matches 7 bases. The ends lost 6 bases at V and 3 bases at J; junction bases unmatched: 16. CDR1 MGHDK and CDR2 SYGVNS come from the germline V gene. CDR3 length: 17 amino acids. The CDR3 loop is CASSLRAGLAEEETQYF. As DNA, the CDR3 is TGTGCCAGCAGCCTCCGAGCTGGGCTAGCGGAAGAAGAGACCCAGTACTTC.

This clonotype was picked up one time. The gene calls are TRBV18 and TRBJ2-5; D is undetermined. The tail of the sequence fits TRBJ2-1 better, so the J call may be wrong. The CDR3 extends over 11 amino acids. Germline CDR1 is KGHSH and CDR2 is LQKENI. The CDR3 is CASAHEAEQFF. CDR3 bases: TGTGCCAGCGCCCACGAGGCGGAGCAGTTCTTC.

This clonotype turned up a few times. The chain recombines TRBV7-9 with TRBJ2-1, with 7 bases that match TRBD2. Germline CDR1 is SEHNR and CDR2 is FQNEAQ (reference sequence). Trimming took 3 bases from V and 8 from J; bases not matched to a gene: 10. The CDR3 is 15 amino acids. The CDR3 loop reads CASSFYGEGSYEQFF. DNA for the CDR3: TGTGCCAGCAGCTTCTACGGGGAGGGCAGCTATGAGCAGTTCTTC.

The chain carries TRBV6-1 and TRBJ2-1; D remains unclear. The DNA end is a closer match to TRBJ2-7, so the J assignment may be wrong. The CDR3 loop spans 12 amino acids. Germline V gene sequence: CDR1 MNHNS, CDR2 SASEGT. CDR3 nucleotides: TGTGCCAGCAGTGAAGGGTACTACGAGCAGTACTTC. Translation: CASSEGYYEQYF.

A remark on this clonotype: This may be a read error: a much more frequent sequence differs by one nucleotide. V and J are TRBV5-1 and TRBJ2-3; 11 positions match TRBD2. Trimming removed 3 bases from V and 4 bases from J; junction bases left unmatched: 7. Germline loops: CDR1 SGHRS, CDR2 YFSETQ. The CDR3 has 16 amino acids. CDR3 in DNA: TGCGCCAGCAGCTCACCCACTAGCGGGAGCGCAGATACGCAGTATTTT. Translated: CASSSPTSGSADTQYF. Using reference TRBV5-1 and TRBJ2-3 for the parts outside the CDR3, the full variable domain is KAGVTQTPRYLIKTRGQQVTLSCSPISGHRSVSWYQQTPGQGLQFLFEYFSETQRNKGNFPGRFSGRQFSNSRSEMNVSTLELGDSALYLCASSSPTSGSADTQYFGPGTRLTVL.

This clonotype counts as medium-sized. The chain employs TRBV7-8 and TRBJ1-5; tentative D call: TRBD1 (6 bases). The CDR3 loop spans 13 amino acids. Germline V gives CDR1 SGHVS, CDR2 FQNEAQ. V lost 1 base to trimming and J lost 5 bases, with 6 bases between them. CDR3 sequence: CASSLDRDQPQHF. The CDR3 DNA is TGTGCCAGCAGCTTAGACAGGGATCAGCCCCAGCATTTT.

In this sample, this clonotype is large (0.1 to 1%). The V call is TRBV7-3, the J call TRBJ2-4; D is uncertain. This CDR3 contains 15 residues. V lost 5 bases and J lost 1, with 12 bases in between. Germline V gene sequence: CDR1 SGHTA, CDR2 FQGTGA. The CDR3 DNA sequence: TGTGCCAGCAGCAAAAACGGCAAGGCCAAAAACATTCAGTACTTC. Protein sequence: CASSKNGKAKNIQYF.

This chain connects TRBV6-5 to TRBJ2-4; TRBD1 matches 7 bases. V was pared by 5 bases and J by 8 bases, with 9 bases of the junction left unmatched. The CDR3 spans 14 residues. Germline values: CDR1 MNHEY, CDR2 SVGAGI. CDR3 nucleotides: TGTGCCAGCAGTAGAACAGGGGCTGGGGACATTCAGTACTTC. Residues: CASSRTGAGDIQYF.

The rearrangement links TRBV5-6 to TRBJ2-1; 11 nucleotides agree with TRBD2. The J call may be faulty, since TRBJ2-7 better matches the DNA end. CDR3 length equals 14 residues. CDR1 and CDR2 from the germline V gene are SGHDT and YYEEEE. CDR3: CASSSGTSGYEQYF. In DNA, the CDR3 is TGTGCCAGCAGCTCGGGGACTAGCGGCTACGAGCAGTACTTC.

Only a few counts were recorded for this clonotype. V and J are TRBV7-8 and TRBJ2-7; D is ambiguous. Germline V gives CDR1 SGHVS, CDR2 FQNEAQ. CDR3 length: 14 amino acids. Deletions cut 5 bases from V and 2 bases from J, with 13 bases between. CDR3 coding DNA: TGTGCCAGCAGCCCCGAGGACGAGGCCTACGAGCAGTACTTC. It yields the protein CASSPEDEAYEQYF. The full variable domain, in which reference TRBV7-8 and TRBJ2-7 provide the parts outside the CDR3, is GAGVSQSPRYKVAKRGQDVALRCDPISGHVSLFWYQQALGQGPEFLTYFQNEAQLDKSGLPSDRFFAERPEGSVSTLKIQRTQQEDSAVYLCASSPEDEAYEQYFGPGTRLTVT.

Here the CDR3 reads CATIRQNYGYTF. CDR3 bases: TGTGCCACGATCAGGCAGAACTATGGCTACACCTTC. The V gene is TRBV6-8, the J gene TRBJ1-2; D uncertain. CDR1 and CDR2 from the germline V gene are MNHGY and SAAAGT. V lost 10 bases to trimming and J lost 2 bases, with 11 bases between them. The CDR3 spans 12 residues.

DNA for the CDR3: TGTGCCATCAGTGTCGGCTTCTCTGGGCAAGAGACCCAGTACTTC. It specifies CAISVGFSGQETQYF. The J gene is TRBJ2-1, the V gene TRBV10-3, with D uncertain. The J call is in doubt because the DNA end fits TRBJ2-5 better. In germline, CDR1 is ENHRY, CDR2 SYGVKD. The CDR3 extends over 15 amino acids.

Concerning this clonotype: The junction does not match germline at one end; this may be a read error. The chain carries TRBV28 and TRBJ2-5; D call uncertain. CDR3 length: 13 amino acids. CDR1 and CDR2 from the germline V gene are MDHEN and SYDVKM. The CDR3 loop is CASSLLIPGPLGF. CDR3 coding DNA: TGTGCCAGCAGTCTTCTTATCCCCGGGCCCTTAGGATTT.

This clonotype was seen only once. The gene calls are TRBV11-2 and TRBJ2-5, with D perhaps matching TRBD2 (5 bases). The tail of the sequence fits TRBJ2-1 better, so the J call may be wrong. The CDR3 totals 15 residues. CDR1 and CDR2 (germline): SGHAT, FQNNGV. The CDR3, as DNA: TGTGCCAGCAGCTTGGATCCGGGATTCTACAATGAGCAGTTCTTC. Translation gives CASSLDPGFYNEQFF.

By its share, this clonotype is medium-sized. This chain connects TRBV7-3 to TRBJ2-7, with 9 bases identical to TRBD1. The CDR3 is 13 amino acids. V lost 2 bases to trimming and J lost 9 bases; unmatched junction nucleotides: 5. CDR1 is SGHTA, CDR2 FQGTGA, per germline. The CDR3 loop is CASSLGQGWAQYF. In nucleotides, the CDR3 is TGTGCCAGCAGCTTAGGACAGGGGTGGGCGCAGTACTTC.

The chain uses TRBV7-4 and TRBJ2-5; 7 bases are a match to TRBD1. The J call may be faulty, since TRBJ2-7 better matches the DNA end. The CDR3 sequence is 15 residues long. Germline lookup yields CDR1 SGHVT and CDR2 SQSDAQ. CDR3 protein: CASSQTGDQLREQYF. The CDR3 nucleotides are TGTGCCAGCAGCCAAACAGGGGACCAGCTACGCGAGCAGTACTTC.

Note on this clonotype: Sequence at one end of the junction differs from germline and may be a read error. The chain uses TRBV7-9 and TRBJ1-1; 7 bases are a match to TRBD2. The closer fit of TRBJ2-1 to the DNA end suggests the J call may be wrong. Germline CDR1 is SEHNR and CDR2 is FQNEAQ (reference sequence). The CDR3 is 15 amino acids. CDR3 protein: CASSLGQGGVNEQFF. CDR3 DNA: TGTGCTAGCAGCTTAGGTCAGGGAGGGGTCAATGAGCAGTTCTTC.

The chain employs TRBV27 and TRBJ2-1; tentatively, D is TRBD2 (6 bases). Trimming took 6 bases from V and 5 from J, leaving 17 bases between them. This CDR3 spans 15 amino acids. Germline V gives CDR1 MNHEY, CDR2 SMNVEV (reference sequence). The CDR3 DNA reads as TGTGCCAGCAGCCCGGGGGACTTCGGTCACAATGAGCAGTTCTTC. Translated, it gives CASSPGDFGHNEQFF.

Within the sample, this clonotype is medium-sized. The chain joins TRBV7-2 to TRBJ1-1; a possible D gene is TRBD1 (5 bases). CDR3 length equals 14 residues. Trimming removed 5 bases at V and 3 bases at J, with 13 bases between. The germline V gene has CDR1 SGHTA and CDR2 FQGNSA. The CDR3 loop is CASSLGSGDTEAFF. The CDR3 DNA sequence: TGTGCCAGCAGCCTAGGGTCGGGGGACACTGAAGCTTTCTTT. The entire variable domain, with the rest obtained from reference TRBV7-2 and TRBJ1-1, is as follows: GAGVSQSPSNKVTEKGKDVELRCDPISGHTALYWYRQSLGQGLEFLIYFQGNSAPDKSGLPSDRFSAERTGGSVSTLTIQRTQQEDSAVYLCASSLGSGDTEAFFGQGTRLTVV.

Notes on this clonotype: Given the absence of the conserved phenylalanine or tryptophan at the CDR3 end, a read error is likely. The DNA is omitted, as the CDR3 cannot be located on it reliably, and the CDR3 follows TCRdb's listing. The rearrangement links TRBV25-1 to TRBJ2-5. Germline lookup yields CDR1 MGHDK and CDR2 SYGVNS. The CDR3 length equals 13 residues, ends included. The CDR3 loop reads CASRHGGGYTFGS.

This clonotype has at least ten counts. A much larger clone lies a single base off, so this may be a read error. The CDR3 DNA reads TGTGCCAGCAGCTTAGTTGGTAGCGGCTGGAGCTCCTACAATGAGCAGTACTTC. This encodes CASSLVGSGWSSYNEQYF. This chain links TRBV7-2 with TRBJ2-1; D is possibly TRBD2 (6 bases). The better agreement between TRBJ2-7 and the DNA end casts doubt on the J call. Germline V gives CDR1 SGHTA, CDR2 FQGNSA. The CDR3 consists of 18 residues.

The chain links TRBV7-6 to TRBJ2-3; a weak D match, TRBD2 (7 bases). There are 15 residues in the CDR3. Trimming shortened V by 5 bases and J by 0 bases, and 12 bases separated the two germline ends. Germline values: CDR1 SGHVS, CDR2 FNYEAQ. For the CDR3, the DNA is TGTGCCAGCAGCCAAGGGGGGGTAAGCACAGATACGCAGTATTTT. The encoded protein is CASSQGGVSTDTQYF.

The table lists this clonotype with a few counts. The V gene is TRBV9, the J gene TRBJ1-3, with no clear D. This CDR3 spans 14 amino acids. The germline V gene has CDR1 SGDLS and CDR2 YYNGEE. The V end lost 0 bases, the J end lost 4 bases, and 8 bases lay between the germline ends. DNA of the CDR3: TGTGCCAGCAGCGTAGGAGTAAGGGGAAACACCATATATTTT. Translated: CASSVGVRGNTIYF.

CDR3 in DNA: TGTGCCAGCAGCTTAGGGACTAGCGGGAGATGGGGCACAGATACGCAGTATTTT. It translates to CASSLGTSGRWGTDTQYF. The chain couples TRBV7-2 to TRBJ2-3; 13 bases are a match to TRBD2. The V segment lost 1 base and the J segment 1 base; nucleotides outside the gene matches: 5. This CDR3 is 18 amino acids long. CDR1 and CDR2 (germline): SGHTA, FQGNSA. Combining the CDR3 with reference TRBV7-2 and TRBJ2-3 gives the whole variable domain GAGVSQSPSNKVTEKGKDVELRCDPISGHTALYWYRQSLGQGLEFLIYFQGNSAPDKSGLPSDRFSAERTGGSVSTLTIQRTQQEDSAVYLCASSLGTSGRWGTDTQYFGPGTRLTVL.

Within the sample, this clonotype is medium-sized. The chain has TRBV7-2 and TRBJ2-2; 10 bases line up with TRBD2. The germline CDR1 and CDR2 sequences are SGHTA and FQGNSA. CDR3 length: 15 residues. The V segment lost 5 bases and the J segment 4 bases; nucleotides outside the gene matches: 4. CDR3 sequence: CASSGRLAGTGELFF. CDR3 DNA sequence: TGTGCCAGCAGCGGCAGACTAGCGGGCACCGGGGAGCTGTTTTTT. The full variable domain, its missing parts supplied by reference TRBV7-2 and TRBJ2-2, is GAGVSQSPSNKVTEKGKDVELRCDPISGHTALYWYRQSLGQGLEFLIYFQGNSAPDKSGLPSDRFSAERTGGSVSTLTIQRTQQEDSAVYLCASSGRLAGTGELFFGEGSRLTVL.

This clonotype came up many times. Because the CDR3 is missing its conserved closing phenylalanine or tryptophan, this is likely a read error. It is unclear where the CDR3 begins or ends on the DNA, so no DNA is shown, and the CDR3 is as TCRdb lists it. V usage is TRBV7-6 and J usage is TRBJ2-7; the table gives TRBD2 as D, unverified against the DNA. The CDR3 numbers 14 amino acids, ends counted. Germline V gives CDR1 SGHVS, CDR2 FNYEAQ. Here the CDR3 reads CASRVDYYGYTFGS.